Ten or more counts support the clone carrying this TCR beta chain. Its antigen is currently unknown. This sample was taken from a study of T cells in Graves' hyperthyroidism and ophthalmopathy. About the study: The authors collected peripheral blood at initial diagnosis, before any treatment. General study results and limits: Blood also carried most thyroid clonotypes expanded above 0.001.

Diagnostic decisions used clinical symptoms, serum thyroxine and TRAb, thyroid ultrasound and orbital computed tomography. Using more than 7.5 ml of fresh peripheral blood, PBMCs were prepared. Template material for amplifying TCR beta CDR3 regions consisted of RNA transcripts. TCR CDR3 underwent first-round RT-PCR with the HTBI primer set. MiXCR, applied by TCRdb to the multiplex PCR reads, yields one record per CDR3 protein. Of 500,000 or so distinct CDR3 sequences listed, roughly a sixth are singletons. With 3 bases removed from V and 7 bases from J, the gap between germline ends came to 8 bases. Germline assignment: CDR1 SGHNT and CDR2 YENEEA. The CDR3 is 12 amino acids.

Sequences were obtained from blood. The TCR sequence derives from a young woman with Graves' ophthalmopathy. This rearrangement joins TRBV11-3 to TRBJ2-3; the D is unclear. CDR3 residues: CASSFFQNTQYF. As DNA, the CDR3 is TGTGCCAGCAGCTTTTTTCAAAATACGCAGTATTTT.